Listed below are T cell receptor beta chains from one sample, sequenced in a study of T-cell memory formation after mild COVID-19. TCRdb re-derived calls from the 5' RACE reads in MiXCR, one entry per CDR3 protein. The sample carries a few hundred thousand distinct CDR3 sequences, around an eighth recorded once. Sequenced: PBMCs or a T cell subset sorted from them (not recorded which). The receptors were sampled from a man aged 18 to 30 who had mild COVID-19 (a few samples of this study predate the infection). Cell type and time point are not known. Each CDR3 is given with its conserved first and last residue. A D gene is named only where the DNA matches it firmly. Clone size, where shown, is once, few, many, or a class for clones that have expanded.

CASSKGQSGGSNEKLFF | TGTGCCAGCAGCAAAGGCCAATCAGGGGGGTCTAATGAAAAACTGTTTTTT | few | TRBD1 | TRBJ1-4 | TRBV9
CASSLAQGAVYEQYF | TGTGCCAGCAGCTTAGCACAGGGGGCAGTCTACGAGCAGTACTTC | . | TRBD1 | TRBJ2-7 | TRBV7-9
CASSYAVLFPGYTF | TGTGCCAGCAGTTACGCCGTTCTGTTTCCCGGCTACACCTTC | few | . | TRBJ1-2 | TRBV6-2/TRBV6-3
CASSFGREADTQYF | TGCGCCAGCAGCTTTGGCAGGGAGGCGGATACGCAGTATTTT | many | . | TRBJ2-3 | TRBV5-1
CASSFGRENTEAFF | TGTGCCAGCAGCTTCGGACGGGAGAACACTGAAGCTTTCTTT | many | . | TRBJ1-1 | TRBV11-2
CATRATGGQNNSPLHF | TGTGCCACCCGAGCTACAGGGGGCCAGAATAATTCACCCCTCCACTTT | few | TRBD1 | TRBJ1-6 | TRBV19
CASSLAGQGLNTEAFF | TGTGCCAGCAGCTTGGCGGGGCAGGGTTTGAACACTGAAGCTTTCTTT | . | . | TRBJ1-1 | TRBV5-4
CASSTQGGQPQHF | TGTGCCAGTAGTACGCAGGGAGGCCAGCCCCAGCATTTT | . | . | TRBJ1-5 | TRBV19
CASSPGTGRTTIYF | TGTGCCAGCAGCCCAGGCACGGGTCGCACCACCATATATTTT | . | . | TRBJ1-3 | TRBV7-2
CASSVTGTYEQYF | TGTGCCAGCAGCGTTACAGGAACGTACGAGCAGTACTTC | few | . | TRBJ2-7 | TRBV7-9
CASSRRGDYGPDTQYF | TGCGCCAGCAGCCGCCGGGGGGACTACGGCCCAGATACGCAGTATTTT | few | TRBD2 | TRBJ2-3 | TRBV4-1
CASSVDRFSEQFF | TGTGCCAGCAGTGTGGACAGGTTTAGTGAGCAGTTCTTC | few | TRBD1 | TRBJ2-1 | TRBV2
CSARFGVQETQYF | TGCAGTGCTAGATTCGGGGTACAAGAGACCCAGTACTTC | few | . | TRBJ2-5 | TRBV20-1
CASSKEWQGSSVDTQYF | TGTGCCAGCAGCAAAGAGTGGCAAGGGTCTTCTGTAGATACGCAGTATTTT | few | . | TRBJ2-3 | TRBV21-1
CASTGPAHTQYF | TGTGCCAGCACGGGCCCGGCGCATACGCAGTATTTT | . | . | TRBJ2-3 | TRBV6-5
CASSPTGFDQETQYF | TGTGCCAGCAGTCCGACAGGGTTCGACCAAGAGACCCAGTACTTC | . | TRBD1 | TRBJ2-5 | TRBV7-9
CASSQDGGGAYNEQFF | TGTGCCAGCAGCCAAGACGGCGGGGGGGCCTACAATGAGCAGTTCTTC | many | TRBD2 | TRBJ2-1 | TRBV4-2
CASSQDLTGGSRTGELFF | TGCGCCAGCAGCCAAGATCTGACAGGGGGCTCAAGAACCGGGGAGCTGTTTTTT | few | TRBD1 | TRBJ2-2 | TRBV4-3
CASSEGDGRNSPLHF | TGTGCCAGCAGTGAGGGCGATGGGAGGAATTCACCCCTCCACTTT | few | . | TRBJ1-6 | TRBV25-1
CATSDLGLAGEQFF | TGTGCCACCAGTGACCTGGGACTAGCGGGGGAGCAGTTCTTC | few | TRBD2 | TRBJ2-1 | TRBV24-1
CASSQEPVKGGYYYGYTF | TGCGCCAGCAGCCAAGAACCTGTAAAAGGGGGCTACTACTATGGCTACACCTTC | . | TRBD1 | TRBJ1-2 | TRBV4-1
CASKQGAEDEQFF | TGCGCCAGCAAACAGGGGGCGGAAGATGAGCAGTTCTTC | . | TRBD1 | TRBJ2-1 | TRBV5-1
CASSLTQGRQPQHF | TGTGCCAGCAGCCTAACACAGGGGAGGCAGCCCCAGCATTTT | . | TRBD1 | TRBJ1-5 | TRBV27
CASSLVLAGDTDTQYF | TGCGCCAGCAGCCTCGTACTAGCGGGAGACACAGATACGCAGTATTTT | few | TRBD2 | TRBJ2-3 | TRBV4-1
CASERTSAEKYEQYF | TGTGCCAGCGAAAGGACTAGCGCCGAAAAATACGAGCAGTACTTC | many | TRBD2 | TRBJ2-7 | TRBV5-5
CASRSQGNTEAFF | TGTGCCAGCAGGTCTCAGGGTAACACTGAAGCTTTCTTT | few | . | TRBJ1-1 | TRBV12-3/TRBV12-4
CASSFRQGVETQYF | TGTGCCAGCAGCTTCCGACAGGGGGTGGAGACCCAGTACTTC | . | TRBD1 | TRBJ2-5 | TRBV5-4
CAISESSGISYEQYF | TGTGCCATCAGTGAGTCTTCCGGGATCTCCTACGAGCAGTACTTC | few | . | TRBJ2-7 | TRBV10-3
CATALSGFEGGYTF | TGTGCCACCGCCCTTTCGGGATTCGAAGGCGGCTACACCTTC | . | . | TRBJ1-2 | TRBV24-1
CASSQGTGGSPLHF | TGTGCCAGCAGCCAGGGGACAGGGGGCTCACCCCTCCACTTT | many | TRBD1 | TRBJ1-6 | TRBV3-1
CASSRQEGSYTF | TGTGCCAGCAGCCGCCAGGAAGGGAGCTACACCTTC | few | . | TRBJ1-2 | TRBV4-2
CASSYRVETYEQYF | TGTGCCAGCAGCTACAGGGTAGAGACCTACGAGCAGTACTTC | . | . | TRBJ2-7 | TRBV28
CASRPRDGVNEQFF | TGTGCCAGCAGACCCCGGGACGGTGTCAATGAGCAGTTCTTC | . | . | TRBJ2-1 | TRBV12-3/TRBV12-4
CASSVYDRGQPQHF | TGTGCCAGCAGCGTCTATGACAGGGGCCAGCCCCAGCATTTT | . | TRBD1 | TRBJ1-5 | TRBV9
CASSFPRQGRRDEQFF | TGCGCCAGCAGCTTTCCTCGACAGGGGCGTAGGGATGAGCAGTTCTTC | . | TRBD1 | TRBJ2-1 | TRBV5-1
CASSDSLTSGGDYEQYF | TGTGCCAGCAGTGACTCTCTGACTAGCGGGGGGGACTACGAGCAGTACTTC | few | TRBD2 | TRBJ2-7 | TRBV6-4
CSVEYRDSLTDTQYF | TGCAGCGTTGAATACCGGGACAGCCTCACAGATACGCAGTATTTT | . | TRBD1 | TRBJ2-3 | TRBV29-1
CASSPDSPTEAFF | TGTGCCAGCAGCCCGGACAGTCCAACTGAAGCTTTCTTT | . | . | TRBJ1-1 | TRBV7-3
CASSLWQEVNEQFF | TGTGCCAGCAGCTTGTGGCAGGAGGTGAATGAGCAGTTCTTC | . | . | TRBJ2-1 | TRBV7-2
CASSRRIHPLGQETQYF | TGTGCCAGCAGCCGCAGGATCCATCCCCTGGGGCAAGAGACCCAGTACTTC | . | . | TRBJ2-5 | TRBV12-3/TRBV12-4
CASSGLGTGNYGYTF | TGTGCCAGCAGCGGACTGGGGACCGGCAACTATGGCTACACCTTC | few | . | TRBJ1-2 | TRBV9
CAIRGTDQETQYF | TGTGCCATCAGAGGGACGGACCAAGAGACCCAGTACTTC | . | . | TRBJ2-5 | TRBV10-3
CASSYRSRDKEKYF | TGTGCCAGCAGCTACCGGAGCCGGGACAAAGAAAAGTACTTC | . | . | TRBJ2-5 | TRBV6-6
CASSPGADPHPDTQYF | TGCGCCAGCAGCCCTGGGGCAGACCCACACCCAGATACGCAGTATTTT | many | . | TRBJ2-3 | TRBV5-1
CASSHGGPSTDTQYF | TGCGCCAGCAGCCACGGCGGCCCTAGCACAGATACGCAGTATTTT | . | . | TRBJ2-3 | TRBV4-1
CASSWDLAGGPVETQYF | TGTGCCAGCAGCTGGGACTTAGCGGGGGGACCCGTGGAGACCCAGTACTTC | . | TRBD2 | TRBJ2-5 | TRBV5-6
CASSLGGLGEQYF | TGTGCCAGCAGTTTAGGGGGACTAGGGGAGCAGTACTTC | few | TRBD2 | TRBJ2-7 | TRBV12-3/TRBV12-4
CATSDSGVGAGELFF | TGTGCCACCAGTGATAGTGGGGTTGGAGCCGGGGAGCTGTTTTTT | many | . | TRBJ2-2 | TRBV24-1
CASPNPQGSTEAFF | TGCGCCAGCCCCAACCCACAGGGGAGCACTGAAGCTTTCTTT | . | TRBD1 | TRBJ1-1 | TRBV5-1
CASSLEQVTGELFF | TGCGCCAGCAGCTTGGAACAGGTCACCGGGGAGCTGTTTTTT | few | . | TRBJ2-2 | TRBV5-1
CASSFRGIEQETQYF | TGTGCCAGCAGCTTTAGGGGCATCGAGCAAGAGACCCAGTACTTC | . | . | TRBJ2-5 | TRBV5-4
CASSFSPAEGGETQYF | TGCGCCAGCAGCTTTTCCCCAGCCGAAGGGGGAGAGACCCAGTACTTC | few | . | TRBJ2-5 | TRBV5-1
CANLTDRRDNEQFF | TGCGCCAACCTTACTGACCGGAGAGACAATGAGCAGTTCTTC | many | . | TRBJ2-1 | TRBV5-1
CASSYSTADPASTDTQYF | TGTGCCAGCAGTTACTCTACCGCAGACCCGGCTAGCACAGATACGCAGTATTTT | few | . | TRBJ2-3 | TRBV6-5